This TCR beta chain was recovered during a study of technical replicates of blood from a few donors. Sequencing used immunoSEQ multiplex PCR; TCRdb keeps in-frame clones, though not all of them. In the table there are tens of thousands of clones, about 91% of which are singletons. CDR1 SGHRS and CDR2 YFSETQ come from the germline V gene. This CDR3 has 19 residues. V gave up 4 bases and J gave up 1 base; unmatched junction bases: 13. What was sequenced was T cells isolated from PBMCs. V usage is TRBV5-1 and J usage is TRBJ2-7; 14 bases align to TRBD2. This TCR was sampled from a human donor in good health. CDR3 loop: CASSERGLAGEGVSYEQYF. CDR3 DNA sequence: TGCGCCAGCAGCGAAAGGGGACTAGCGGGAGAGGGGGTGTCCTACGAGCAGTACTTC.